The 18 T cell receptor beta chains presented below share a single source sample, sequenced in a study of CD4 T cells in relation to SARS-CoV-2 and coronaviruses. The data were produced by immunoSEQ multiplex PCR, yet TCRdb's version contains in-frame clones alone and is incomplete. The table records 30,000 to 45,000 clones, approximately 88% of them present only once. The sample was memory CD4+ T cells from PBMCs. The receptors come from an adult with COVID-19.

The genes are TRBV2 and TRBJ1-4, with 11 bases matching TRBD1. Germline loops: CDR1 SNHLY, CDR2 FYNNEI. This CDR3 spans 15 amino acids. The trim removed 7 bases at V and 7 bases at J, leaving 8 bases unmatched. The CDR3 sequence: CASTFMGQGVEKLFF. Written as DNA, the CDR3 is TGTGCCAGCACATTCATGGGACAGGGGGTTGAAAAACTGTTTTTT.

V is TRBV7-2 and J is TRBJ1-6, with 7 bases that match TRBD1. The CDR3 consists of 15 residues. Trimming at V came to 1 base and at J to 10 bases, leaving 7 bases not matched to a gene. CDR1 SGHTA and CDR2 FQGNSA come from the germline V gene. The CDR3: CASSLESRGSSPLHF. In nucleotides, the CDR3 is TGTGCCAGCAGCTTAGAAAGCAGGGGGAGCTCACCCCTCCACTTT. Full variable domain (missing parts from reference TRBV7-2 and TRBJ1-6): GAGVSQSPSNKVTEKGKDVELRCDPISGHTALYWYRQSLGQGLEFLIYFQGNSAPDKSGLPSDRFSAERTGGSVSTLTIQRTQQEDSAVYLCASSLESRGSSPLHFGNGTRLTVT.

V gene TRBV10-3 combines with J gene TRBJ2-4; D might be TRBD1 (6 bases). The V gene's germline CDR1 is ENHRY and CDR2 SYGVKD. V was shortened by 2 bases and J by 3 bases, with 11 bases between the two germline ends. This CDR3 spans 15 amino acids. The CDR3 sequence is CAISEKGGDKNIQYF. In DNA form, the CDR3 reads TGTGCCATCAGTGAGAAAGGGGGTGACAAAAACATTCAGTACTTC.

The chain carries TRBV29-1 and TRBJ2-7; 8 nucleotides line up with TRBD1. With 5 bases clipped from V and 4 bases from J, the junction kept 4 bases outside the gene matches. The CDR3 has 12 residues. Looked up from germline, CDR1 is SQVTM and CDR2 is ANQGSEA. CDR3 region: CSVRTGSYEQYF. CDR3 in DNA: TGCAGCGTTAGGACAGGGTCTTACGAGCAGTACTTC.

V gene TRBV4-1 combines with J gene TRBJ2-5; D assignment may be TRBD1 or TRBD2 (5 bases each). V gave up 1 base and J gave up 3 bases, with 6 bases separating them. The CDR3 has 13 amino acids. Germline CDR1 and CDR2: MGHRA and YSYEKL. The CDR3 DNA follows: TGCGCCAGCAGCCAAGTGGGGGAAGAGACCCAGTACTTC. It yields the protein CASSQVGEETQYF.

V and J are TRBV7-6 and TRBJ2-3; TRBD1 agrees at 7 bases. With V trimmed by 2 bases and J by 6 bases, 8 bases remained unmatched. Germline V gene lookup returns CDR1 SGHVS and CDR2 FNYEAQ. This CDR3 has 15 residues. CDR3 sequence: CASSLPLTGSDTQYF. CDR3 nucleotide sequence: TGTGCCAGCAGCTTACCCCTGACAGGGTCGGATACGCAGTATTTT. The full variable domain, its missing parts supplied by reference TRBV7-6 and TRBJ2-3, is GAGVSQSPRYKVTKRGQDVALRCDPISGHVSLYWYRQALGQGPEFLTYFNYEAQQDKSGLPNDRFSAERPEGSISTLTIQRTEQRDSAMYRCASSLPLTGSDTQYFGPGTRLTVL.

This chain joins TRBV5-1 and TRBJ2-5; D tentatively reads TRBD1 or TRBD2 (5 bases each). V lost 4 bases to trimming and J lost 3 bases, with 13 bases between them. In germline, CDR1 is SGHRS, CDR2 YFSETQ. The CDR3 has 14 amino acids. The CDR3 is CASSVRDAKETQYF. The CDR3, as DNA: TGCGCCAGCAGCGTCCGGGACGCTAAAGAGACCCAGTACTTC. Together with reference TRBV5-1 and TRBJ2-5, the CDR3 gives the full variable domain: KAGVTQTPRYLIKTRGQQVTLSCSPISGHRSVSWYQQTPGQGLQFLFEYFSETQRNKGNFPGRFSGRQFSNSRSEMNVSTLELGDSALYLCASSVRDAKETQYFGPGTRLLVL.

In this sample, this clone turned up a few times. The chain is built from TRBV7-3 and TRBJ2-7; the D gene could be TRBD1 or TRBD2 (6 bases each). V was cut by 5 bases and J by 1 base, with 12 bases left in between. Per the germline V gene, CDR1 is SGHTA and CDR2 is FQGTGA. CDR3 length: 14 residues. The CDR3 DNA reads TGTGCCAGCAGCAGAGGGGGGACATCCTACGAGCAGTACTTC. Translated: CASSRGGTSYEQYF.

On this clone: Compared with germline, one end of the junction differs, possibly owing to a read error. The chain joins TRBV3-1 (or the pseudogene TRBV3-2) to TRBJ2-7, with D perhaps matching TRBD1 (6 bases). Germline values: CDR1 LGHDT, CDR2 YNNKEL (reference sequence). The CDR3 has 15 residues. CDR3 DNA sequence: TGTGCCAGTAGCCCCCTCATGGGGGCCTCCTACGAGCAGTACTTC. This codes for CASSPLMGASYEQYF.

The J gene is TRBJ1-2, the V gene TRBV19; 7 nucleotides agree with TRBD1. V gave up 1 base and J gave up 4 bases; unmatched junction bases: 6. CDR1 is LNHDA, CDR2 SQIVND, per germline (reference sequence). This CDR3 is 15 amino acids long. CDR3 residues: CASSIGAGGGYGYTF. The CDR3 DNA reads TGTGCCAGTAGTATAGGGGCAGGGGGAGGCTATGGCTACACCTTC.

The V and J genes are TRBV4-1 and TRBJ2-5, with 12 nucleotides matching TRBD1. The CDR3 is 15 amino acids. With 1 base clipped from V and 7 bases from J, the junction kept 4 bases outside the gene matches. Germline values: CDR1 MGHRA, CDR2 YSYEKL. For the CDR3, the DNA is TGCGCCAGCAGCCAAGTGGGACAGGGGGCGCCGACCCAGTACTTC. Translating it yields CASSQVGQGAPTQYF.

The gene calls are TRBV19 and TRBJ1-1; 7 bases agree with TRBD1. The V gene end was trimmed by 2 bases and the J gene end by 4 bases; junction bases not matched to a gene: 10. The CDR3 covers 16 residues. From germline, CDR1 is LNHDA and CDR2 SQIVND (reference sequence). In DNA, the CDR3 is TGTGCCAGTAGTATATTCCCCTCGGGACAGCTCACTGAAGCTTTCTTT. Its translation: CASSIFPSGQLTEAFF.

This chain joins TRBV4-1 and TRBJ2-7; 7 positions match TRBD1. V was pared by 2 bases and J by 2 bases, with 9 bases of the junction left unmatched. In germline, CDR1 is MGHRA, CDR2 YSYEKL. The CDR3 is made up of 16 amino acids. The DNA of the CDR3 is TGCGCCAGCAGCCAACCTACAGGGGCCCTCCCCTACGAGCAGTACTTC. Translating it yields CASSQPTGALPYEQYF.

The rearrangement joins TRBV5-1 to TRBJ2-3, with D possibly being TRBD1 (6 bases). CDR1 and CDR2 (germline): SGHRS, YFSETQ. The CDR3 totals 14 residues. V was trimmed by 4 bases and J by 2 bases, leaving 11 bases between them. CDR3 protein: CASSPGQFTDTQYF. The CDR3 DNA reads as TGCGCCAGCAGCCCAGGACAGTTCACAGATACGCAGTATTTT.

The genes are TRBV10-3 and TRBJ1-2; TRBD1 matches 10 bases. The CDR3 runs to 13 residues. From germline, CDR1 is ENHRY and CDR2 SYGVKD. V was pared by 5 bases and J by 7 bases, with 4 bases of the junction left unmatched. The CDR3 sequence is CAISKGQGSGYTF. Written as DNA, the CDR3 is TGTGCCATCAGTAAGGGACAGGGGTCTGGCTACACCTTC.

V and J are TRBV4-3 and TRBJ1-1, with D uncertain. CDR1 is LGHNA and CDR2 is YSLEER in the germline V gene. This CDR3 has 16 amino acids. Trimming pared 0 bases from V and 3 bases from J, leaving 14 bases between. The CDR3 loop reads CASSQDQAFRDTEAFF. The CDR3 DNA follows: TGCGCCAGCAGCCAAGATCAAGCATTTCGGGACACTGAAGCTTTCTTT.

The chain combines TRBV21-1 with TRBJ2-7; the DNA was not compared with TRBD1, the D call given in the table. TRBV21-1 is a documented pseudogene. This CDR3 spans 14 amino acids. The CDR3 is CASSTQGADYEQYF. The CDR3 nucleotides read TGTGCCAGCAGCACCCAGGGGGCTGATTACGAGCAGTACTTC.

Here the CDR3 DNA reads TGTGCCAGTACGTCGCAGGGGGAAGAGACCCAGTACTTC. Translation: CASTSQGEETQYF. The genes are TRBV19 and TRBJ2-5; 7 bases fit TRBD1. The CDR3 length is 13 residues. CDR1 and CDR2 (germline): LNHDA, SQIVND (reference sequence). V dropped 7 bases and J dropped 3; count of bases not matched to a gene: 5.